Listed below are T cell receptor beta chains from one sample, sequenced in a study of blood T cell repertoires in COVID-19. Measured with immunoSEQ multiplex PCR; TCRdb has only the in-frame clones, and not every one. The sample lists roughly 220,000 clones; roughly 80% were seen once. Sequenced: peripheral blood. The receptors here all came from a woman at least 80 years old with COVID-19, enrolled during active disease. Each CDR3 is given with its conserved first and last residue. A D gene is named only where the DNA matches it firmly. Only some rows state a clone size, as once, few, many or a class for expanded clones.

clone_size,v_call,j_call,d_call,cdr3_length,cdr3_nt,cdr3_aa
NA,TRBV25-1,TRBJ2-7,NA,14,TGTGCCACTGCCCGGGGGGCCGGTCTCTACGAGCAGTACTTC,CATARGAGLYEQYF
NA,TRBV6-5,TRBJ1-1,TRBD1,13,TGTGCCAGCACCAGACAGGGCAACACTGAAGCTTTCTTT,CASTRQGNTEAFF
few,TRBV7-8,TRBJ2-1,TRBD1,15,TGTGCCAGCAGCTCCCGGGACAGGGTCTACAATGAGCAGTTCTTC,CASSSRDRVYNEQFF
once,TRBV6-5,TRBJ1-2,NA,14,TGTGCCAGCAGTTACCGAGAGATTAACTATGGCTACACCTTC,CASSYREINYGYTF
NA,TRBV5-1,TRBJ1-2,NA,13,TGCGCCAGCAGCTTGGCCGGGGGGAACGGCTACACCTTC,CASSLAGGNGYTF
NA,TRBV6-5,TRBJ2-7,NA,15,TGTGCCAGCAGATTCAGGGGCGCCGGAGGCTACGAGCAGTACTTC,CASRFRGAGGYEQYF
once,TRBV3-1/TRBV3-2,TRBJ1-3,NA,15,TGTGCCAGCAGCCAAGGACAGAGCTCTGGAAACACCATATATTTT,CASSQGQSSGNTIYF
NA,TRBV7-9,TRBJ2-3,NA,16,TGTGCCAGCAGCTCCGGTGTCGGGACTTCTACAGATACGCAGTATTTT,CASSSGVGTSTDTQYF
NA,TRBV11-2,TRBJ2-2,TRBD2,17,TGTGCCAGCAGCTGGAGTGTACTAGCGGATAACACCGGGGAGCTGTTTTTT,CASSWSVLADNTGELFF
NA,TRBV3-1/TRBV3-2,TRBJ1-2,NA,15,TGTGCCAGCAGCCAAAGGGCAGGGGAAATAGATGGCTACACCTTC,CASSQRAGEIDGYTF
NA,TRBV6-5,TRBJ2-1,NA,15,TGTGCCAGCAGTTCCGTCTGGAACTTGCGGTATGAGCAGTTCTTC,CASSSVWNLRYEQFF
few,TRBV2,TRBJ1-2,NA,15,TGTGCCAGCTCCCAGGTCACGGCAAATAACTATGGCTACACCTTC,CASSQVTANNYGYTF
NA,TRBV4-1,TRBJ1-1,NA,15,TGCGCCAGCAGCCAAGACTTCCTCCTGAACACTGAAGCTTTCTTT,CASSQDFLLNTEAFF
NA,TRBV7-2,TRBJ1-2,NA,13,TGTGCCAGCAGCTTAGACAGTTTCTATGGCTACACCTTC,CASSLDSFYGYTF
NA,TRBV5-4,TRBJ2-3,NA,15,TGTGCCAGCACCCCGGAGGCCCGCCGCACAGATACGCAGTATTTT,CASTPEARRTDTQYF
NA,TRBV9,TRBJ2-3,NA,15,TGTGCCAGCAGTCCTCGGGATGGGAGGCCAGATACGCAGTATTTT,CASSPRDGRPDTQYF
NA,TRBV3-1/TRBV3-2,TRBJ2-3,NA,13,TGTGCCAGCAGCCAAAGCCCCAGGGATACGCAGTATTTT,CASSQSPRDTQYF
NA,TRBV12-3/TRBV12-4,TRBJ2-7,TRBD2,13,TGTGCCAGTCGACTAGCGGGAGTCTACGAGCAGTACTTC,CASRLAGVYEQYF
NA,TRBV7-9,TRBJ1-2,NA,12,TGTGCCAGCAGCTTCGGGGGAGGTGGCTACACCTTC,CASSFGGGGYTF
NA,TRBV6-6,TRBJ2-2,NA,15,TGTGCCAGCAGGACTAGGGGGCAGAACACCGGGGAGCTGTTTTTT,CASRTRGQNTGELFF
NA,TRBV2,TRBJ1-6,NA,16,TGTGCCAGCAGTGACCGGGCGGGACCGCCTAATTCACCCCTCCACTTT,CASSDRAGPPNSPLHF
once,TRBV9,TRBJ1-1,NA,13,TGTGCCAGCGGCCAGGCGGGCGAGTCCCAAGCTTTCTTT,CASGQAGESQAFF
NA,TRBV7-6,TRBJ2-3,NA,11,TGTGCCAGCAGCTTACTAGATACGCAGTATTTT,CASSLLDTQYF
NA,TRBV6-6,TRBJ2-1,NA,17,TGTGCCAGCAGTCCCCACGGCGGGGAGAGCTCCTACAATGAGCAGTTCTTC,CASSPHGGESSYNEQFF
NA,TRBV7-2,TRBJ2-1,TRBD2,16,TGTGCCAGCAGCTTAGTCGGGACTAGCGGTTACAATGAGCAGTTCTTC,CASSLVGTSGYNEQFF
NA,TRBV7-2,TRBJ2-1,NA,14,TGTGCCAGCAGCCTCACGGTAGTCTACAATGAGCAGTTCTTC,CASSLTVVYNEQFF
few,TRBV5-1,TRBJ1-1,NA,15,TGCGCCAGCGGTAAAAAGACAGCTCTCGGCGGTGAAGCTTTCTTT,CASGKKTALGGEAFF
NA,TRBV27,TRBJ1-1,TRBD1,13,TGTGCCAGCAGTCCAAGGACAGGCACTGAAGCTTTCTTT,CASSPRTGTEAFF
NA,TRBV20-1,TRBJ2-7,NA,13,TGCAGTGCTAGTCGAGAAGTCGGCTACGAGCAGTACTTC,CSASREVGYEQYF
NA,TRBV15,TRBJ2-5,TRBD1,16,TGTGCCACCAGCAGAGGTTCGGGGACAGGAGAAGAGACCCAGTACTTC,CATSRGSGTGEETQYF
many,TRBV10-3,TRBJ1-2,NA,12,TGTGCCATCAGCTCTACTAACTATGGCTACACCTTC,CAISSTNYGYTF
NA,TRBV5-6,TRBJ2-5,NA,13,TGTGCCAGCAGCTTAGGACAGGAGGGGACCCAGTACTTC,CASSLGQEGTQYF
NA,TRBV6-4,TRBJ1-2,TRBD1,15,TGTGCCAGCAGAGCTACGGGACAGGGGAACTATGGCTACACCTTC,CASRATGQGNYGYTF
NA,TRBV3-1/TRBV3-2,TRBJ2-5,TRBD2,17,TGTGCCAGCAGCCAAGATTTTCGAGCGGGAGGTGATGAGACCCAGTACTTC,CASSQDFRAGGDETQYF
NA,TRBV5-1,TRBJ2-1,TRBD2,16,TGCGCCAGCAGCCCGGGACTAGCGGGATTTTACAATGAGCAGTTCTTC,CASSPGLAGFYNEQFF
NA,TRBV5-1,TRBJ2-7,TRBD2,13,TGCGCCAGCAGCCCGGGACTAGGCTACGAGCAGTACTTC,CASSPGLGYEQYF
NA,TRBV6-6,TRBJ1-1,NA,14,TGTGCCAGCAGGCCCGTCATTGTACAGACTGAAGCTTTCTTT,CASRPVIVQTEAFF
NA,TRBV6-1,TRBJ1-2,NA,15,TGTGCCAGCAGTGAAGTTGGGGCGGGGGCGGAAGGCTACACCTTC,CASSEVGAGAEGYTF
NA,TRBV7-9,TRBJ2-7,NA,14,TGTGCCAGCACCCCGGGACATAGCTCCTACGAGCAGTACTTC,CASTPGHSSYEQYF
many,TRBV12-3/TRBV12-4,TRBJ1-1,NA,13,TGTGCCAGCAGTAAGCAGGGGACCACTGAAGCTTTCTTT,CASSKQGTTEAFF
few,TRBV5-6,TRBJ1-2,TRBD1,11,TGTGCCAGCTCGGACAGGGTTGGCTACACCTTC,CASSDRVGYTF
NA,TRBV18,TRBJ1-2,TRBD1,13,TGTGCCAGCTCCGACAGGGGGGACTATGGCTACACCTTC,CASSDRGDYGYTF
NA,TRBV7-9,TRBJ2-3,TRBD1,15,TGTGCCAGCAGCTCAAGGACAGGGAGCACAGATACGCAGTATTTT,CASSSRTGSTDTQYF
NA,TRBV6-4,TRBJ1-1,NA,15,TGTGCCAGCCGCCGGGACAACCTGGGGAACACTGAAGCTTTCTTT,CASRRDNLGNTEAFF
NA,TRBV10-2,TRBJ2-6,NA,13,TGCGCCAGCAAAGGGGCTGGGGCCAACGTCCTGACTTTC,CASKGAGANVLTF
NA,TRBV11-2,TRBJ1-3,NA,15,TGTGCCAGCAGCTTCACCGGGGGGCCGGGAAACACCATATATTTT,CASSFTGGPGNTIYF
NA,TRBV30,TRBJ1-3,NA,12,TGTGCCTACAGGACCTCTGGAAACACCATATATTTT,CAYRTSGNTIYF
NA,TRBV6-1,TRBJ2-1,TRBD1,15,TGTGCCAGCAGTGAATTGGGGACAGGGGTAAATGAGCAGTTCTTC,CASSELGTGVNEQFF
NA,TRBV4-2,TRBJ1-5,NA,15,TGTGCCAGCAGCCGGGGACACGAGATTAATCAGCCCCAGCATTTT,CASSRGHEINQPQHF
few,TRBV11-2,TRBJ2-1,NA,15,TGTGCCAGCAGCTTAGCCAGGGGTGGGTACAATGAGCAGTTCTTC,CASSLARGGYNEQFF
NA,TRBV6-5,TRBJ1-2,TRBD1,14,TGTGCCAGCAGTTACTCAAAGGGGGCGGATGGCTACACCTTC,CASSYSKGADGYTF
NA,TRBV2,TRBJ1-5,NA,15,TGTGCCAGCAGGGGACCTTCGGGGGGCAATCAGCCCCAGCATTTT,CASRGPSGGNQPQHF
NA,TRBV11-3,TRBJ2-4,TRBD2,14,TGTGCCAGCAGCCTAACGGGGGGGCAAAACATTCAGTACTTC,CASSLTGGQNIQYF
NA,TRBV6-1,TRBJ1-4,TRBD1,15,TGTGCCAGCAGTGAAGGGGACAGGGAGTATGAAAAACTGTTTTTT,CASSEGDREYEKLFF
NA,TRBV6-5,TRBJ2-3,NA,14,TGTGCCAGCAAACAGGGAATGGGGTCAGATACGCAGTATTTT,CASKQGMGSDTQYF
NA,TRBV7-2,TRBJ1-2,NA,15,TGTGCCAGCAGCTTAGCGCTTACAACGCCCTCTGGCTACACCTTC,CASSLALTTPSGYTF
NA,TRBV9,TRBJ1-1,TRBD1,18,TGTGCCAGCAGCGACCCCCGGGACAGGGGGCGCCGGGACACTGAAGCTTTCTTT,CASSDPRDRGRRDTEAFF
NA,TRBV28,TRBJ2-7,TRBD2,15,TGTGCCAGCAGTTCACCGGGACTAGGTTTTTCCGAGCAGTACTTC,CASSSPGLGFSEQYF
NA,TRBV7-9,TRBJ2-5,NA,10,TGTGCCAGCAGCTCCGTGACCCAGTACTTC,CASSSVTQYF